The text below deals with one T cell receptor beta chain. Its specificity is not known. This entry is derived from a study of shared clonotypes between healthy human individuals. Using immunoSEQ multiplex PCR, the repertoire was profiled, and TCRdb retains in-frame clones only, with some absent. The top ten clones hold 0.55% to 0.7% of a sample with 900,000 to 1,200,000 clones, around 78% of them seen once. Free of recent acute infections or vaccinations, the donors were healthy HIV-negative adults. Investigators divided CD4+ cells into CD45RA+ naive and CD45RA-negative memory subsets. Study results and limitations: The sharing of 4.5% to 5% of naive CD4 clonotypes was seen across a handful of donors. Memory subsets had estimated richness that was generally smaller than that of naive subsets.

The receptor was isolated from a man in his late teens or twenties in good health. Some clones in this sample may be carry-over from other donors' samples. The sample was memory CD4+ T cells from PBMCs. Subset specified: CD45RA-negative fraction.

CDR3: CASRQPGLASGEQYF. DNA of the CDR3: TGTGCCAGCAGACAACCGGGACTAGCATCGGGAGAGCAGTACTTC. This rearrangement joins TRBV28 to TRBJ2-7, with 9 bases aligning to TRBD2. V gave up 6 bases and J gave up 7 bases; unmatched junction bases: 13. The V gene's germline CDR1 is MDHEN and CDR2 SYDVKM. The CDR3 covers 15 residues.